The T cell receptor beta chain described here comes from a study of shared T cell receptors in the human thymus. The germline V gene has CDR1 LNHDA and CDR2 SQIVND (reference sequence). The germline V and J ends were trimmed by 6 bases and 12 bases, with 21 bases remaining between them. The CDR3 is 15 residues long. Profiled with immunoSEQ multiplex PCR; TCRdb holds only in-frame clones, not every one. The sample carries some 640,000 clones, about 89% recorded once. This sample also belongs to another study, concerning human thymus T cells. As that report states: There appeared to be biased usage of V and J genes in thymic and blood repertoires.

The chain employs TRBV19 and TRBJ1-6, with D tentatively TRBD1 (6 bases). Sequenced input: thymocytes. This TCR was recovered from a boy under two years old with a congenital heart defect. CDR3 in DNA: TGTGCCAGTAGAGCGAAAAGACAGGCCCGAGAACCCCTCCACTTT. Encoded protein: CASRAKRQAREPLHF.